This T cell receptor beta chain was captured by sequencing in a study of T-cell reconstitution after alpha-beta-depleted transplantation in children. The germline V gene has CDR1 LGHNA and CDR2 YSLEER. This CDR3 spans 14 amino acids. Trimming took 1 base from V and 6 from J, leaving 11 bases between them. Construction of the TCRbeta library involved unique molecular identifiers. One entry per CDR3 protein, called by TCRdb with MiXCR from the PCR reads. The sample records about 360,000 distinct CDR3 sequences, 10% to 15% being singletons. The TCR originated in a human donor who donated a stem cell graft to a child with Fanconi anemia. This chain uses TRBV4-3 with TRBJ2-3; possibly TRBD2 for D (6 bases). Here the sequenced sample was PBMCs, taken from the stem cell graft. The CDR3 DNA reads as TGCGCCAGCAGCCAAGTTGGGGGGATGGATACGCAGTATTTT. This encodes CASSQVGGMDTQYF.